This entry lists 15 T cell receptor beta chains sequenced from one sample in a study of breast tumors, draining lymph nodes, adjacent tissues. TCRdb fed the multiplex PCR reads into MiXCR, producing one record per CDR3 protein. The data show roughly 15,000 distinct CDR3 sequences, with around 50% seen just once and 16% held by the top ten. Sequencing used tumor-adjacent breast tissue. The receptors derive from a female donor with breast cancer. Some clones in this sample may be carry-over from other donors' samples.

CDR3 sequence reads: CSVVRQGTHVNNEKLFF. CDR3 DNA: TGCAGCGTTGTGAGGCAGGGGACCCACGTCAATAATGAAAAACTGTTTTTT. The chain links TRBV29-1 to TRBJ1-4; a weak D match, TRBD1 (6 bases). The ends were cut back, 4 bases at V and 4 bases at J, with 22 bases in the middle. Germline V gene sequence: CDR1 SQVTM, CDR2 ANQGSEA. The CDR3 length is 17 residues.

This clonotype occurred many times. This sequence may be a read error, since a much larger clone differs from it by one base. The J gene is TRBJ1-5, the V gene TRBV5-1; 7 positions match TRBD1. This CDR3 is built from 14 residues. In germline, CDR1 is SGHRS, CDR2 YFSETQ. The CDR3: CASSPGTANHPQHF. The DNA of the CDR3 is TGCGCCAGCAGCCCGGGGACAGCGAATCACCCCCAGCATTTT.

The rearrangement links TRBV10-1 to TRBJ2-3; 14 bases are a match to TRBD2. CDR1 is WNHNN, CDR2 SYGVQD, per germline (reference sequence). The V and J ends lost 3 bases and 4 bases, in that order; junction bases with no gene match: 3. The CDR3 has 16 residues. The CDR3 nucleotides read TGCGCCAGCAGTGACGGGACTAGCGGGAGCGCAGATACGCAGTATTTT. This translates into CASSDGTSGSADTQYF.

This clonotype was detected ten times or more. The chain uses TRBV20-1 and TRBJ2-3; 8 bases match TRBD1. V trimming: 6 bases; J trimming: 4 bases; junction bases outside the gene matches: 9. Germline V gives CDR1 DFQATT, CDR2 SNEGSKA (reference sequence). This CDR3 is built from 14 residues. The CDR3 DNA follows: TGCAGTGCCTCTGCCGGGACAGGCCCAGATACGCAGTATTTT. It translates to CSASAGTGPDTQYF.

The CDR3 coding sequence is TGTGCCTGGAGTATGGGAAGATTAGGTGAGCAGTTCTTC. Encoded protein: CAWSMGRLGEQFF. The rearrangement uses TRBV30 and TRBJ2-1; D call uncertain. Germline V gene data show CDR1 as GTSNPN and CDR2 as SVGIG (reference sequence). The V gene lost 2 bases and the J gene lost 9 bases, with 14 bases spanning the gap. CDR3 length: 13 amino acids.

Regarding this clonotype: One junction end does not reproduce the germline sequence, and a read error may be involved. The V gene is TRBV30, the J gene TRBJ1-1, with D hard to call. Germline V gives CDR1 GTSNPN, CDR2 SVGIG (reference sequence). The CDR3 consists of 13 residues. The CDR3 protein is CGWERAANTEAFF. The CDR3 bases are TGTGGCTGGGAGAGGGCCGCGAACACTGAAGCTTTCTTT.

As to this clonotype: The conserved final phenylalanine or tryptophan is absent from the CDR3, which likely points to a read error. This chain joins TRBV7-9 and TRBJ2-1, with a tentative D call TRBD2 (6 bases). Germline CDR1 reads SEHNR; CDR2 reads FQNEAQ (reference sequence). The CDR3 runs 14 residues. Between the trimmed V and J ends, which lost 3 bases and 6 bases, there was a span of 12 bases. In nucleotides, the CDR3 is TGTGCCAGCAGCTTGGGCGGGGACTGCAATGAGCAGTTCCTC. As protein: CASSLGGDCNEQFL.

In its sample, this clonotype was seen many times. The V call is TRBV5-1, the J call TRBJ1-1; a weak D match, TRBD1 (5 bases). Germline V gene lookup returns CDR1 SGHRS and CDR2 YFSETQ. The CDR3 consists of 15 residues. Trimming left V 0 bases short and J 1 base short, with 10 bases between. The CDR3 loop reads CASSLGQQQNTEAFF. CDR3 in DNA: TGCGCCAGCAGCTTGGGACAGCAACAGAACACTGAAGCTTTCTTT.

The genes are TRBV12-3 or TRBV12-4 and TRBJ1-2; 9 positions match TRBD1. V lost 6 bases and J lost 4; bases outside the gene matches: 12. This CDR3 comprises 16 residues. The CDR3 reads CASSRQGGTFGYGYTF. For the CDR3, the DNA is TGTGCCAGCAGCCGACAGGGGGGAACCTTCGGCTATGGCTACACCTTC.

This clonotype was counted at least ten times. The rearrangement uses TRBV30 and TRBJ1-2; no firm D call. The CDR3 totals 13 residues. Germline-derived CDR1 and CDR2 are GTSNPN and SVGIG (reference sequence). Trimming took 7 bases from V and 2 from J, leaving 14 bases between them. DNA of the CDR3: TGTGCCTCCAGCGCAGCGATAAACTATGGCTACACCTTC. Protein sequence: CASSAAINYGYTF.

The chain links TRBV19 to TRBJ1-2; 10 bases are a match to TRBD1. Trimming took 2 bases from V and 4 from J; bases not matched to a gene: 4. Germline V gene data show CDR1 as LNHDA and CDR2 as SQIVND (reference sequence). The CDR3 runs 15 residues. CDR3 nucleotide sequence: TGTGCCAGTAGTATACCAGACAGGGGGCCCTATGGCTACACCTTC. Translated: CASSIPDRGPYGYTF.

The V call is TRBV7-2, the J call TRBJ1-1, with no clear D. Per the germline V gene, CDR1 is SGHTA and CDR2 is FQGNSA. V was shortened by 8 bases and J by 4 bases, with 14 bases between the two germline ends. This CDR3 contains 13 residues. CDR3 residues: CASSNSLGTEAFF. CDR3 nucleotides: TGTGCCAGCTCAAACTCTTTGGGCACTGAAGCTTTCTTT.

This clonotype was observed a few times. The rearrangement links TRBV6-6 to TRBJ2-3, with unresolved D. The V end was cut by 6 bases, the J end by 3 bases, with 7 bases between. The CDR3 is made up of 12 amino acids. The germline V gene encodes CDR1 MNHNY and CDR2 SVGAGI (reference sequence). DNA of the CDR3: TGTGCCAGCAGCCCCGGGACAGATACGCAGTATTTT. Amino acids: CASSPGTDTQYF.

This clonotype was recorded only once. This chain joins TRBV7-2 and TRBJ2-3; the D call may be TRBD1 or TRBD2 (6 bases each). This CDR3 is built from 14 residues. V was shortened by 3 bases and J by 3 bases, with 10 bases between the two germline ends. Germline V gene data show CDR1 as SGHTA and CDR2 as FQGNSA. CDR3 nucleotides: TGTGCCAGCAGCTTGGGGGGACAAACAGATACGCAGTATTTT. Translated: CASSLGGQTDTQYF.

The CDR3 here is CASREGRGYDGYTF. The CDR3 DNA reads TGTGCCAGCAGAGAAGGCAGGGGGTACGATGGCTACACCTTC. This chain uses TRBV5-5 with TRBJ1-2, with 7 bases matching TRBD1. Germline V gene sequence: CDR1 SGHKS, CDR2 YYEKEE (reference sequence). The CDR3 contains 14 residues. V was clipped by 5 bases and J by 6 bases; unmatched bases: 10.